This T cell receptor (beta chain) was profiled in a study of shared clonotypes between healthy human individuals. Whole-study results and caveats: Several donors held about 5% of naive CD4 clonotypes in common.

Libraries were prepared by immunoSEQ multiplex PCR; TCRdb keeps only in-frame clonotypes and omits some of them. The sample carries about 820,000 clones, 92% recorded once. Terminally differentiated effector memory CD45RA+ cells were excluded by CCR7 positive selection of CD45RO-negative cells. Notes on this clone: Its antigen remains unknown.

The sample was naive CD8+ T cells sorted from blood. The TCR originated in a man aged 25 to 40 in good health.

CDR3: CASSGVWAQETQYF. The CDR3 bases are TGTGCCAGCAGCGGCGTCTGGGCGCAAGAGACCCAGTACTTC. This chain links TRBV7-9 with TRBJ2-5; no clear D gene. The germline V gene encodes CDR1 SEHNR and CDR2 FQNEAQ (reference sequence). V was clipped by 5 bases and J by 2 bases, with 12 bases between them. The CDR3 covers 14 residues.